Shown below are 13 T cell receptor beta chains from a single sample sequenced in a study of CD8+CD57+ T cells in acquired aplastic anemia. TCR beta VDJ and CDR3 profiling used genomic DNA as template. TCRdb redid the calling of the reads with MiXCR, one entry per CDR3 protein. This table holds under 150,000 distinct CDR3 sequences, around 41% found once. Sequencing was done on a sample of sorted CD4+, CD8+, or CD8+CD57+ T cells (not recorded which) from PBMCs. The receptor source for this set is a human donor in good health, serving as a control.

Ten or more counts support this clonotype. CDR3 bases: TGTGCCAGCAGGAATGGGGGCTTGAGTGAAAAACTGTTTTTT. Translation: CASRNGGLSEKLFF. V and J are TRBV25-1 and TRBJ1-4; maybe TRBD1 (6 bases). The V end was cut by 6 bases, the J end by 7 bases, with 15 bases between. This CDR3 spans 14 amino acids. Germline-derived CDR1 and CDR2 are MGHDK and SYGVNS. The variable domain in full, completed from reference TRBV25-1 and TRBJ1-4, reads EADIYQTPRYLVIGTGKKITLECSQTMGHDKMYWYQQDPGMELHLIHYSYGVNSTEKGDLSSESTVSRIRTEHFPLTLESARPSHTSQYLCASRNGGLSEKLFFGSGTQLSVL.

There are a few counts of this clonotype. The chain has TRBV10-3 and TRBJ1-2, with 7 bases identical to TRBD1. In germline, CDR1 is ENHRY, CDR2 SYGVKD. Trimming at V came to 3 bases and at J to 4 bases, leaving 14 bases not matched to a gene. The CDR3 length is 17 residues. The CDR3 bases are TGTGCCATCAGTGAAGCGCTGGGACAGCCAAAATCCTATGGCTACACCTTC. This codes for CAISEALGQPKSYGYTF.

V and J are TRBV2 and TRBJ1-6; D is perhaps TRBD1 (5 bases). The CDR3 contains 12 residues. Trimming pared 7 bases from V and 16 bases from J, leaving 17 bases between. The germline V gene encodes CDR1 SNHLY and CDR2 FYNNEI. CDR3 in amino acids: CASTGRDLALHF. The CDR3 DNA reads as TGTGCCAGCACCGGCAGGGATTTAGCTCTCCACTTT.

This chain connects TRBV7-3 to TRBJ2-5; a weak D match, TRBD2 (5 bases). The CDR3 contains 12 residues. The V gene's germline CDR1 is SGHTA and CDR2 FQGTGA. Trimming took 5 bases from V and 5 from J, leaving 9 bases between them. This chain's CDR3 is CASSLSVETQYF. In DNA form, the CDR3 reads TGTGCCAGCAGCCTTAGCGTGGAGACCCAGTACTTC.

This clonotype was seen a single time. The J gene is TRBJ1-1, the V gene TRBV28, with D hard to call. Germline V gene sequence: CDR1 MDHEN, CDR2 SYDVKM. The germline V and J ends were trimmed by 6 bases and 6 bases, with 17 bases remaining between them. This CDR3 has 14 residues. The DNA of the CDR3 is TGTGCCAGCAGCCGACCTACACCGCCACCTGAAGCTTTCTTT. Protein: CASSRPTPPPEAFF.

The chain couples TRBV6-1 to TRBJ2-1; 13 bases are shared with TRBD2. The CDR3 length is 14 residues. Germline trimming cut 8 bases from V and 7 bases from J; bases unmatched to any gene: 5. Germline CDR1 MNHNS, CDR2 SASEGT. The CDR3 protein is CASGGTSGVNEQFF. The DNA for the CDR3 is TGTGCCAGCGGCGGGACTAGCGGGGTAAATGAGCAGTTCTTC.

This clonotype was recorded at least ten times. J is TRBJ1-4 and V is TRBV20-1, with a weak D call TRBD1 (6 bases). CDR3 length: 21 residues. Germline loops: CDR1 DFQATT, CDR2 SNEGSKA (reference sequence). With 3 bases removed from V and 2 bases from J, the gap between germline ends came to 31 bases. The CDR3 nucleotides are TGCAGTGCTAGGTACCATTTGAGCGGGACAATCAAGCCCGGGACTAATGAAAAACTGTTTTTT. Protein: CSARYHLSGTIKPGTNEKLFF.

V usage is TRBV7-9 and J usage is TRBJ2-7; D is undetermined. Germline CDR1 is SEHNR and CDR2 is FQNEAQ (reference sequence). V was clipped by 5 bases and J by 6 bases, with 14 bases between them. CDR3 length equals 13 residues. The CDR3 bases are TGTGCCAGCAGCCTCGACGCTGTAGGCGAGCAGTACGTC. Encoded protein: CASSLDAVGEQYV.

The chain uses TRBV15 and TRBJ2-7, with TRBD1 as a possible D gene (5 bases). V lost 0 bases and J lost 4, with 7 bases in between. CDR1 and CDR2 (germline): LNHNV, YYDKDF (reference sequence). The CDR3 length is 13 residues. CDR3 sequence (DNA): TGTGCCACCAGCAGAGATCAGGGATACGAGCAGTACTTC. Translation gives CATSRDQGYEQYF.

This clonotype was picked up a small number of times. CDR3 loop: CASSEILALFYEKLFF. As DNA, the CDR3 is TGTGCCAGCAGTGAAATCCTGGCCCTCTTCTATGAAAAACTGTTTTTT. The chain carries TRBV6-1 and TRBJ1-4; D gene unclear. V lost 2 bases and J 6 bases, leaving 16 bases between the germline ends. Germline V gene lookup returns CDR1 MNHNS and CDR2 SASEGT. The CDR3 totals 16 residues.

Comment on this clonotype: A much more abundant neighbour one base away suggests this may be a read error. This rearrangement joins TRBV5-1 to TRBJ2-1; 8 bases line up with TRBD2. In germline, CDR1 is SGHRS, CDR2 YFSETQ. The V segment lost 4 bases and the J segment 8 bases; nucleotides outside the gene matches: 5. The CDR3 runs to 13 residues. The CDR3 sequence is CASSLGLADEQFF. In DNA form, the CDR3 reads TGCGCCAGCAGCCTCGGACTAGCCGATGAGCAGTTCTTC.

The chain carries TRBV19 and TRBJ1-2; weak D call: TRBD1 (6 bases). Trimming pared 2 bases from V and 3 bases from J, leaving 10 bases between. CDR3 size: 14 residues. Germline CDR1 reads LNHDA; CDR2 reads SQIVND (reference sequence). CDR3: CASSITGRDYGYTF. In DNA form, the CDR3 reads TGTGCCAGTAGTATAACAGGGCGGGACTATGGCTACACCTTC. The full variable domain, in which reference TRBV19 and TRBJ1-2 provide the parts outside the CDR3, is DGGITQSPKYLFRKEGQNVTLSCEQNLNHDAMYWYRQDPGQGLRLIYYSQIVNDFQKGDIAEGYSVSREKKESFPLTVTSAQKNPTAFYLCASSITGRDYGYTFGSGTRLTVV.

The CDR3 region is CASTPWVAGYEQYF. CDR3 DNA sequence: TGTGCCAGCACCCCGTGGGTAGCGGGATACGAGCAGTACTTC. J is TRBJ2-7 and V is TRBV2; 8 positions match TRBD2. From germline, CDR1 is SNHLY and CDR2 FYNNEI. Germline trimming cut 7 bases from V and 4 bases from J; bases unmatched to any gene: 9. The CDR3 consists of 14 residues.